This T cell receptor beta chain emerged from a study of blood T cell repertoires in COVID-19. Study-wide context: Whether acute or convalescent, the COVID-19 samples came from the United States, Italy and Spain. PBMCs, B-cell-depleted T cells, or T cells provided the cDNA or gDNA that made up the material.

In germline, CDR1 is LNHDA, CDR2 SQIVND (reference sequence). This CDR3 is built from 15 residues. Trimming removed 3 bases at V and 3 bases at J, with 11 bases between. Original analysis: Quantification of nucleated cells was approximated via reference gene primer amplification. The repertoire was sequenced with immunoSEQ multiplex PCR; TCRdb's copy has only in-frame clones and lacks some. Clone size and the V and J calls come from that table; the DNA yielded D and trimming. Among some 260,000 clones listed, 88% were seen once. This TCR came from a woman aged 40 to 49 who had recovered from COVID-19. The chain couples TRBV19 to TRBJ1-4; D remains ambiguous. Sequenced sample: peripheral blood. This chain's CDR3 is CASSISGGPNEKLFF. CDR3 DNA: TGTGCCAGTAGTATCTCTGGAGGACCTAATGAAAAACTGTTTTTT.